This T cell receptor (beta chain) came from a study of breast tumors, draining lymph nodes, adjacent tissues. Trimming cost V 2 bases and J 8 bases; bases outside gene matches: 11. This CDR3 is built from 16 residues. Per the germline V gene, CDR1 is MRHNA and CDR2 is SNTAGT. This clonotype was observed at least ten times. The antigen is undetermined. Axillary draining lymph nodes of breast cancer patients supplied the node samples. TCRdb processed the multiplex PCR reads anew with MiXCR; each CDR3 protein has one entry. This sample has roughly 260,000 distinct CDR3 sequences, with 30% found just once. The study, taken as a whole, reports: Data fit most tumor T cells coming from lymph node, expanding in tumor.

This chain connects TRBV6-4 to TRBJ1-4; 7 bases line up with TRBD1. The receptor was isolated from a female donor with breast cancer. Some clones in this sample may be carry-over from other donors' samples. Sequenced: axillary lymph node tissue. The CDR3 sequence is CASSDRGRVCGEKLFF. The CDR3 DNA follows: TGTGCCAGCAGTGACAGGGGGCGCGTGTGTGGGGAAAAACTGTTTTTT.